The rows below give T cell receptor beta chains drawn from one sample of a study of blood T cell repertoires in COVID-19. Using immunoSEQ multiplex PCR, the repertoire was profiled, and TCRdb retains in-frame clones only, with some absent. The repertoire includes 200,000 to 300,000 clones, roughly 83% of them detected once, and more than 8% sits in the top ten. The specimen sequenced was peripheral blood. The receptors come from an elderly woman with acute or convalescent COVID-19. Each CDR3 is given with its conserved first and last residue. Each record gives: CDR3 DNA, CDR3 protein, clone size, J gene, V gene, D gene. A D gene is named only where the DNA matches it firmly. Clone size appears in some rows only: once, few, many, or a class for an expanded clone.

TGCAGTGCTAGTCGACTAGCGGGGTACAATGAGCAGTTCTTC CSASRLAGYNEQFF NA TRBJ2-1 TRBV20-1 TRBD2
TGTGCCAGCAGCACCAGGGATGGCTACACCTTC CASSTRDGYTF NA TRBJ1-2 TRBV7-9 NA
TGTGCCAGCAGCGTAGTCCCACAGGGGGACACTGAAGCTTTCTTT CASSVVPQGDTEAFF NA TRBJ1-1 TRBV9 TRBD1
TGTGCCAGCAGCGAACCGGGACAGCCTAATTCACCCCTCCACTTT CASSEPGQPNSPLHF NA TRBJ1-6 TRBV4-2 TRBD1
TGTGCCAGCAGAGGGACAGGGAGGAACACTGAAGCTTTCTTT CASRGTGRNTEAFF once TRBJ1-1 TRBV2 TRBD1
TGTGCCAGCAGCTTAGAAGGGGGGAACACTGAAGCTTTCTTT CASSLEGGNTEAFF NA TRBJ1-1 TRBV11-3 NA
TGTGCCAGCAGCCACGAGGGCCCCTACGAGCAGTACTTC CASSHEGPYEQYF NA TRBJ2-7 TRBV3-1/TRBV3-2 NA
TGTGCCATCAGCTCCGGGACAGGGGGCGCGGGTACTGAAGCTTTCTTT CAISSGTGGAGTEAFF NA TRBJ1-1 TRBV10-3 TRBD1
TGTGCCAGCAGCGTAGGAGATCAGCCCCAGCATTTT CASSVGDQPQHF NA TRBJ1-5 TRBV9 NA
TGCGCCAGCAGCATAGGACAGGGGGCAAGAGGACGAGATACGCAGTATTTT CASSIGQGARGRDTQYF NA TRBJ2-3 TRBV5-1 TRBD1
TGTGCCAGTAGCCCCGACTGGACAGGATTTAATCAGCCCCAGCATTTT CASSPDWTGFNQPQHF NA TRBJ1-5 TRBV19 TRBD1
TGTGCCAGCAGCGTATCAGGGGAGCGCTCACCCCTCCACTTT CASSVSGERSPLHF NA TRBJ1-6 TRBV9 NA
TGTGCCAGTAGTCCGACTAGCGGGGTATCAGAGACCCAGTACTTC CASSPTSGVSETQYF NA TRBJ2-5 TRBV19 TRBD2
TGTGCCAGCAGCTCCGGGACTAGCGGACACACAGATACGCAGTATTTT CASSSGTSGHTDTQYF NA TRBJ2-3 TRBV6-6 TRBD2
TGTGCCAGCAGTGGCCAGGGTCTAGCCAAAAACATTCAGTACTTC CASSGQGLAKNIQYF NA TRBJ2-4 TRBV28 NA
TGTGCCAGCAGTTTTTGGGGGCCTGGGGCCAACGTCCTGACTTTC CASSFWGPGANVLTF NA TRBJ2-6 TRBV27 NA
TGTGCCAGCAGTTACCCGGCGCCAGGGTCACTCTATGGCTACACCTTC CASSYPAPGSLYGYTF NA TRBJ1-2 TRBV6-5 NA
TGTGCCAGCAGCGTAGCCCCAGCGGCTGAAGAGCAGTTCTTC CASSVAPAAEEQFF NA TRBJ2-1 TRBV9 NA
TGTGCCAGCAGCCACCGGCTGGGACAGGGTAATTCACCCCTCCACTTT CASSHRLGQGNSPLHF NA TRBJ1-6 TRBV7-2 TRBD1
TGTGCCAGCAGTCCTTGGACAGGGGAGGCCTATGGCTACACCTTC CASSPWTGEAYGYTF few TRBJ1-2 TRBV27 TRBD1
TGTGCCAGCAGTCCAGGGTGGCATGGCTACACCTTC CASSPGWHGYTF NA TRBJ1-2 TRBV28 NA
TGTGCCACCAGCAGACAGATCCAAGAGACCCAGTACTTC CATSRQIQETQYF NA TRBJ2-5 TRBV15 NA
TGTGCCACCAGCAGTGAAACTCTAATTGGAGCGGGTGGCTACACCTTC CATSSETLIGAGGYTF NA TRBJ1-2 TRBV15 NA
TGTGCCAGCGGGACAGGGGGCATCAATGGCTACACCTTC CASGTGGINGYTF NA TRBJ1-2 TRBV6-5 TRBD1
TGTGCCAGCTCAGGGGGCTCCGAAGCTTTCTTT CASSGGSEAFF NA TRBJ1-1 TRBV18 NA
TGTGCCAGCAGTCCAACCCAGGTTTCGGTGGCTTTCTTT CASSPTQVSVAFF NA TRBJ1-1 TRBV27 NA
TGTGCCAGCAGTGAGGGGGGTACAGGGGTCAATGAGCAGTTCTTC CASSEGGTGVNEQFF NA TRBJ2-1 TRBV2 NA
TGTGCCAGCAGTCGCAACGGGGGGCGAACTTCACCCCTCCACTTT CASSRNGGRTSPLHF NA TRBJ1-6 TRBV6-6 NA